This T cell receptor (beta chain) comes out of a study of shared clonotypes between healthy human individuals. Study-wide points: Since donors were few, the genetic and exposure-history diversity represented was limited.

The J segment lost 7 bases and the V segment lost 5 bases, leaving 14 bases of the junction unmatched. CDR3 length equals 15 residues. Germline V gene data show CDR1 as MDHEN and CDR2 as SYDVKM. At the deep level, the assay was run. In the original analysis: In the immunoSEQ data, sequences were junction-only and lacked quality scores, so filtering differed. The method was immunoSEQ multiplex PCR; TCRdb's version includes in-frame clones alone and lacks a portion of them. V, J and clone size derive from that table, while D and trimming were established from the DNA sequence. The table lists hundreds of thousands of clones, 60% to 80% of them singletons, with 9.5% to 15% in the top ten. Concerning this clone: Its antigen remains unidentified.

The chain combines TRBV28 with TRBJ2-7; 7 bases align to TRBD1. Sequencing was carried out using PBMCs. The origin of this receptor is a woman in her thirties or forties in good health. Some clones in this sample may be carry-over from other donors' samples. Written as DNA, the CDR3 is TGTGCCAGCAGTCCCCTTGACAGGGATGGTGGGGAGCAGTACTTC. Encoded protein: CASSPLDRDGGEQYF.